The 10 T cell receptor beta chains in this list originate from one sample, sequenced in a study of shared clonotypes between healthy human individuals. Terminally differentiated effector memory CD45RA+ cells were left out of the naive CD8 fraction, which was CD45RO-negative and positively selected for CCR7. Only in-frame clones appear in the TCRdb table, and some are missing; sequencing was by immunoSEQ multiplex PCR. The sample holds millions of clones, about 94% seen once. The sample taken for sequencing was naive CD8+ T cells sorted from blood. These receptor sequences come from a man aged 18 to 35 in good health.

This chain uses TRBV4-3 with TRBJ2-7; 7 bases agree with TRBD1. Trimming removed 4 bases from V and 5 bases from J; junction bases left unmatched: 8. CDR3 length: 14 amino acids. Germline-derived CDR1 and CDR2 are LGHNA and YSLEER. The CDR3 sequence: CASSRLTGHHEQYF. The CDR3, as DNA: TGCGCCAGCAGCCGCCTGACAGGGCACCACGAGCAGTACTTC.

V gene TRBV5-6 combines with J gene TRBJ1-3; TRBD1 agrees at 8 bases. The CDR3 extends over 16 amino acids. V lost 4 bases to trimming and J lost 0 bases; unmatched junction nucleotides: 6. Germline V gene data show CDR1 as SGHDT and CDR2 as YYEEEE. As DNA, the CDR3 is TGTGCCAGCAGCCGGCGGACAGGGAGCTCTGGAAACACCATATATTTT. The encoded protein is CASSRRTGSSGNTIYF.

The CDR3 is CASAMAGTGRNQPQHF. CDR3 coding DNA: TGTGCCAGCGCTATGGCCGGGACAGGACGCAATCAGCCCCAGCATTTT. The chain has TRBV27 and TRBJ1-5, with 8 bases lining up with TRBD1. Germline V gene sequence: CDR1 MNHEY, CDR2 SMNVEV (reference sequence). This CDR3 has 16 amino acids. Germline trimming cut 8 bases from V and 2 bases from J; bases unmatched to any gene: 11.

The gene calls are TRBV19 and TRBJ1-5, with D maybe TRBD1 (5 bases). The germline V and J ends were trimmed by 5 bases and 2 bases, with 10 bases remaining between them. The CDR3 has 14 residues. Germline V CDR1 and CDR2: LNHDA, SQIVND (reference sequence). The CDR3, as DNA: TGTGCCAGTAGTGAGGCGGGGGGCAATCAGCCCCAGCATTTT. Its protein is CASSEAGGNQPQHF.

The rearrangement uses TRBV13 and TRBJ1-6, with D uncertain. V lost 4 bases and J 2 bases, leaving 12 bases between the germline ends. The CDR3 covers 16 residues. The germline gives CDR1 PRHDT, CDR2 FYEKMQ (reference sequence). CDR3 nucleotides: TGTGCCAGCAGCTCCCACGGAGGCGCCTATAATTCACCCCTCCACTTT. Amino acid sequence: CASSSHGGAYNSPLHF. The variable domain in full, with the rest retrieved from reference TRBV13 and TRBJ1-6, is AAGVIQSPRHLIKEKRETATLKCYPIPRHDTVYWYQQGPGQDPQFLISFYEKMQSDKGSIPDRFSAQQFSDYHSELNMSSLELGDSALYFCASSSHGGAYNSPLHFGNGTRLTVT.

The chain employs TRBV5-6 and TRBJ2-5; 9 bases are a match to TRBD2. V lost 1 base to trimming and J lost 7 bases; unmatched junction nucleotides: 8. The germline V gene encodes CDR1 SGHDT and CDR2 YYEEEE. The CDR3 is made up of 15 amino acids. The CDR3 DNA is TGTGCCAGCAGCTTGCAAGCGGGGGGCCCGGGGACCCAGTACTTC. Translating it yields CASSLQAGGPGTQYF.

The chain has TRBV6-5 and TRBJ1-6; the D gene is possibly TRBD1 (5 bases). CDR3 length: 15 amino acids. Trimming shortened V by 0 bases and J by 10 bases, and 13 bases separated the two germline ends. Germline-derived CDR1 and CDR2 are MNHEY and SVGAGI. Written as DNA, the CDR3 is TGTGCCAGCAGTTACTCAGGGGTGAAGGGATCACCCCTCCACTTT. Protein: CASSYSGVKGSPLHF.

J is TRBJ1-1 and V is TRBV5-4, with no clear D. Between the trimmed V and J ends, which lost 6 bases and 1 base, there was a span of 13 bases. Germline values: CDR1 SGHNT, CDR2 YYREEE (reference sequence). The CDR3 contains 14 residues. This CDR3 reads CASNPAESNTEAFF. The DNA of the CDR3 is TGTGCCAGCAACCCGGCGGAGTCGAACACTGAAGCTTTCTTT.

In DNA, the CDR3 is TGTGCCAGCAGCTTCCCGGGACAAGGCCTTTTACCCCTCCACTTT. Its protein product is CASSFPGQGLLPLHF. The J gene is TRBJ1-6, the V gene TRBV11-2; possible D gene TRBD1, 6 bases. V was shortened by 3 bases and J by 12 bases, with 18 bases between the two germline ends. This CDR3 comprises 15 residues. The germline CDR1 and CDR2 sequences are SGHAT and FQNNGV.

The chain joins TRBV28 to TRBJ1-1; perhaps TRBD1 as D (6 bases). Germline V lookup: CDR1 MDHEN, CDR2 SYDVKM. V lost 3 bases and J lost 4, with 9 bases in between. This CDR3 has 13 residues. The CDR3 DNA reads TGTGCCAGCAGTTTTTCCAGGGGCACTGAAGCTTTCTTT. Its protein is CASSFSRGTEAFF.